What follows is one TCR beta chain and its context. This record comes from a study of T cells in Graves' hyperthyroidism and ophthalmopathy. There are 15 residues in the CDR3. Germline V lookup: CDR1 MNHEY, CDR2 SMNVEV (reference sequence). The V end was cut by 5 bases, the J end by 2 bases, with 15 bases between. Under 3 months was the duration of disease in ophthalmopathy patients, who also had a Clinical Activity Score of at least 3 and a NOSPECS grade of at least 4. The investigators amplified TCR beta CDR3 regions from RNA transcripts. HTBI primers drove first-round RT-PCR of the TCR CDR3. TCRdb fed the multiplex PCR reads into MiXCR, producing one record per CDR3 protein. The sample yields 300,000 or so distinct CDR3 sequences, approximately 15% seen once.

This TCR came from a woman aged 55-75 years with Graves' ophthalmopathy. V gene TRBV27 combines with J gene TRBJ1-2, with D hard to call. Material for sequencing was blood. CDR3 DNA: TGTGCCAGCAGTCCACCCCCGGCGGCCAACTATGGCTACACCTTC. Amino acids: CASSPPPAANYGYTF.